The 13 T cell receptor beta chains below were found in one sample sequenced in a study of shared clonotypes between healthy human individuals. Clones were read by immunoSEQ multiplex PCR, and TCRdb kept only the in-frame ones, dropping some. Of some 690,000 clones listed, 90% are singletons. Sequencing was done on a sample of memory CD8+ T cells from PBMCs. The subset is: CD45RO+ cells pooled with CCR7-negative TemRA cells. Source of these receptors: a man in his late teens or twenties in good health. Some clones in this sample may be carry-over from other donors' samples.

This sequence joins TRBV4-1 and TRBJ1-3, with D perhaps TRBD1 (6 bases). Trimming took off 1 base at V and 0 bases at J, with 13 bases between the two ends. Germline V gives CDR1 MGHRA, CDR2 YSYEKL. CDR3 length: 17 residues. Here the CDR3 reads CASSQGRGGYSGNTIYF. The CDR3 region has the DNA TGCGCCAGCAGCCAAGGTCGCGGGGGCTACTCTGGAAACACCATATATTTT.

The CDR3 DNA sequence: TGTGCCAGCTCACCAAGGGCAACTAATGAAAAACTGTTTTTT. Amino acid sequence: CASSPRATNEKLFF. The chain carries TRBV18 and TRBJ1-4; D call uncertain. This CDR3 comprises 14 residues. The V gene lost 2 bases and the J gene lost 0 bases, with 4 bases spanning the gap. Germline CDR1 is KGHSH and CDR2 is LQKENI.

CDR3 in DNA: TGTGCCAGTAGTATTTGGGGGGAATACGAGCAGTACTTC. Protein sequence: CASSIWGEYEQYF. This rearrangement joins TRBV19 to TRBJ2-7, with D maybe TRBD2 (6 bases). This CDR3 is 13 amino acids long. Deletions cut 3 bases from V and 4 bases from J, with 10 bases between. Germline V gene lookup returns CDR1 LNHDA and CDR2 SQIVND (reference sequence).

The chain has TRBV27 and TRBJ2-1, with D possibly matching TRBD2 (5 bases). The CDR3 has 18 amino acids. Germline values: CDR1 MNHEY, CDR2 SMNVEV (reference sequence). V dropped 2 bases and J dropped 4 bases, with 21 bases sitting between them. The CDR3 DNA follows: TGTGCCAGCAGTTTACTAGCCGCTGATATGGGAATATACAATGAGCAGTTCTTC. Translating it yields CASSLLAADMGIYNEQFF.

The V gene is TRBV5-1, the J gene TRBJ2-1; possible D gene TRBD2, 5 bases. Germline CDR1 and CDR2: SGHRS and YFSETQ. V was trimmed by 2 bases and J by 7 bases, leaving 13 bases between them. This CDR3 spans 14 amino acids. CDR3 sequence (DNA): TGCGCCAGCAGCTTCAAATCCGGGATGAATGAGCAGTTCTTC. Its protein product is CASSFKSGMNEQFF.

The V and J genes are TRBV4-3 and TRBJ1-2, with D possibly matching TRBD1 (5 bases). The CDR3 sequence is 18 residues long. Looked up from germline, CDR1 is LGHNA and CDR2 is YSLEER. V gave up 4 bases and J gave up 6 bases, with 27 bases separating them. In DNA, the CDR3 is TGCGCCAGCAGCCCATCCCTGGGCAGGACCAACAAGGGGCATGGCTACACCTTC. Its translation is CASSPSLGRTNKGHGYTF.

The chain employs TRBV7-9 and TRBJ2-7, with D uncertain. Trimming left V 5 bases short and J 2 bases short, with 16 bases between. Germline V gene data show CDR1 as SEHNR and CDR2 as FQNEAQ (reference sequence). This CDR3 is built from 15 residues. The CDR3 spells CASSRVGFLTYEQYF. The CDR3 region has the DNA TGTGCCAGCAGCCGGGTCGGGTTCCTAACCTACGAGCAGTACTTC. The full variable domain, rest sourced from reference TRBV7-9 and TRBJ2-7, is DTGVSQNPRHKITKRGQNVTFRCDPISEHNRLYWYRQTLGQGPEFLTYFQNEAQLEKSRLLSDRFSAERPKGSFSTLEIQRTEQGDSAMYLCASSRVGFLTYEQYFGPGTRLTVT.

On this clone: A much larger clone lies one base from this, so it may be a read error. The genes are TRBV7-2 and TRBJ1-5; D not certain. The germline CDR1 and CDR2 sequences are SGHTA and FQGNSA. The CDR3 length is 12 residues. Trimming removed 3 bases from V and 4 bases from J, with 4 bases in between. The CDR3 nucleotides read TGTGCCAGCAGCTTGAGTAATCAGCCCCAGCATTTT. It encodes CASSLSNQPQHF.

The V and J genes are TRBV29-1 and TRBJ1-1; 9 positions agree with TRBD1. Germline CDR1 reads SQVTM; CDR2 reads ANQGSEA. Losses at the gene ends were 8 bases for V and 2 bases for J; bases not matched to a gene: 15. This CDR3 has 16 residues. The CDR3 DNA follows: TGCAGCTTCTCGGACAGGGGAGTATGGGGCAACACTGAAGCTTTCTTT. It is translated as CSFSDRGVWGNTEAFF.

This clone was seen only once. The chain is built from TRBV27 and TRBJ1-1; D is unclear. The germline V gene encodes CDR1 MNHEY and CDR2 SMNVEV (reference sequence). V lost 4 bases and J 1 base, leaving 10 bases between the germline ends. The CDR3 runs 14 residues. DNA of the CDR3: TGTGCCAGCAGTTACACCCGACGGAACACTGAAGCTTTCTTT. This translates into CASSYTRRNTEAFF.

The chain combines TRBV28 with TRBJ2-7; tentatively, D is TRBD1 (5 bases). Per the germline V gene, CDR1 is MDHEN and CDR2 is SYDVKM. The ends were cut back, 3 bases at V and 5 bases at J, with 17 bases in the middle. This CDR3 comprises 15 residues. CDR3 loop: CASSFFVRVRHEQYF. In DNA, the CDR3 is TGTGCCAGCAGTTTCTTCGTCAGGGTACGCCACGAGCAGTACTTC.

V is TRBV27 and J is TRBJ2-2; D may be TRBD2 (5 bases). The germline V gene encodes CDR1 MNHEY and CDR2 SMNVEV (reference sequence). The CDR3 sequence is 17 residues long. V was clipped by 0 bases and J by 4 bases, with 15 bases between them. This CDR3 reads CASSLSSGTALTGELFF. CDR3 coding DNA: TGTGCCAGCAGTTTATCGAGCGGCACAGCTCTCACCGGGGAGCTGTTTTTT.

The chain is built from TRBV7-9 and TRBJ1-4; D is unclear. Germline V gene sequence: CDR1 SEHNR, CDR2 FQNEAQ (reference sequence). The CDR3 extends over 13 amino acids. With 3 bases removed from V and 8 bases from J, the gap between germline ends came to 10 bases. The CDR3 region has the DNA TGTGCCAGCAGCTTCCCCTTCGAGGAAAAACTGTTTTTT. It encodes CASSFPFEEKLFF.